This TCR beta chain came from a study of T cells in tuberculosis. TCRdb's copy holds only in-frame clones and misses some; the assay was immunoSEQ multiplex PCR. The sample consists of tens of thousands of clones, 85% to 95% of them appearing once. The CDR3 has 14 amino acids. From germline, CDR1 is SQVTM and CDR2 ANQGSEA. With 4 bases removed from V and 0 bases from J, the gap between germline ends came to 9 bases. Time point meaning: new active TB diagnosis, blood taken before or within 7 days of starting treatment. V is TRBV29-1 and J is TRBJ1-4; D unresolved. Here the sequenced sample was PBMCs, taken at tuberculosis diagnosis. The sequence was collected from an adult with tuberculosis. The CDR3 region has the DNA TGCAGCGTTGCAACAGCTGCAACTAATGAAAAACTGTTTTTT. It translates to CSVATAATNEKLFF. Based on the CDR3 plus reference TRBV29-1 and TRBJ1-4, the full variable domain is SAVISQKPSRDICQRGTSLTIQCQVDSQVTMMFWYRQQPGQSLTLIATANQGSEATYESGFVIDKFPISRPNLTFSTLTVSNMSPEDSSIYLCSVATAATNEKLFFGSGTQLSVL.